The 3 T cell receptor beta chains below all came from one sample that was sequenced in a study of shared T cell receptors in the human thymus (TCRdb year 2021). Preparation of the library involved the immunoSEQ multiplex PCR assay. The table was pulled from immuneACCESS by TCRdb, which kept in-frame rearrangements only. Such tables lose some clones; where checked, under half of the loss comes from unresolved V genes, and the rest has no known cause. The sample table contains almost 550,000 clones; only one count was recorded for 75% to 85% of them. The ten top clones hold about 0.013% of the sample. These data were also filed under a second study, of human thymus T cells.

The sequencing sample was made of thymocytes. Every receptor here comes from a boy younger than two with a congenital heart defect. Donor details come from another sample of the same person, matched by shared clones.

This chain links TRBV28 with TRBJ2-1; 16 positions agree with TRBD2. V was pared by 6 bases and J by 5 bases, with 13 bases of the junction left unmatched. The CDR3 extends over 19 amino acids. Germline assignment: CDR1 MDHEN and CDR2 SYDVKM. The CDR3 DNA is TGTGCCAGCAGCCCACCGGGACTAGCGGGAGGGCTGAGGGACAATGAGCAGTTCTTC. It encodes CASSPPGLAGGLRDNEQFF.

The gene calls are TRBV5-6 and TRBJ2-3; D is possibly TRBD1 (6 bases). V was trimmed by 4 bases and J by 1 base, leaving 7 bases between them. This CDR3 is 13 amino acids long. From germline, CDR1 is SGHDT and CDR2 YYEEEE. The CDR3 is CASSRQGTDTQYF. DNA for the CDR3: TGTGCCAGCAGCCGACAGGGCACAGATACGCAGTATTTT.

This clone was detected only once. The chain has TRBV25-1 and TRBJ2-1; 8 bases agree with TRBD2. Per the germline V gene, CDR1 is MGHDK and CDR2 is SYGVNS. The ends lost 3 bases at V and 0 bases at J; junction bases unmatched: 10. The CDR3 consists of 18 residues. The CDR3 protein is CASSDEEVAGSSYNEQFF. CDR3 nucleotides: TGTGCCAGCAGTGACGAGGAAGTAGCGGGGAGCTCCTACAATGAGCAGTTCTTC.